This T cell receptor (beta chain) derives from a study of T cells after yellow fever vaccination. Study conclusions and caveats: The appearance of a small share of clonotypes in both CD4 and CD8 compartments was observed.

A process of 5'RACE template switching, which added a universal primer site and UMIs, was used to make TCR cDNA. TCRdb analysed the 5' RACE reads with MiXCR anew, one entry per CDR3 protein. The profile shows roughly 120,000 distinct CDR3 sequences, under 8.5% of them singletons. CDR3 length: 18 amino acids. CDR1 is SGHDN and CDR2 is FVKESK in the germline V gene. V was shortened by 4 bases and J by 0 bases, with 19 bases between the two germline ends. In regard to this clonotype: Antigen specificity is unknown.

This receptor was obtained from a man aged 18 to 29 who received the YFV17D yellow fever vaccine. This chain links TRBV14 with TRBJ2-1, with D possibly TRBD2 on 6 matching bases. The starting material was CD4+ T cells sorted from PBMCs, obtained 10 to 11 days after the first yellow fever vaccination. In DNA, the CDR3 is TGTGCCAGCAGCCCGCGGGGTAGGACCGCCCGCTCCTACAATGAGCAGTTCTTC. Translated: CASSPRGRTARSYNEQFF.